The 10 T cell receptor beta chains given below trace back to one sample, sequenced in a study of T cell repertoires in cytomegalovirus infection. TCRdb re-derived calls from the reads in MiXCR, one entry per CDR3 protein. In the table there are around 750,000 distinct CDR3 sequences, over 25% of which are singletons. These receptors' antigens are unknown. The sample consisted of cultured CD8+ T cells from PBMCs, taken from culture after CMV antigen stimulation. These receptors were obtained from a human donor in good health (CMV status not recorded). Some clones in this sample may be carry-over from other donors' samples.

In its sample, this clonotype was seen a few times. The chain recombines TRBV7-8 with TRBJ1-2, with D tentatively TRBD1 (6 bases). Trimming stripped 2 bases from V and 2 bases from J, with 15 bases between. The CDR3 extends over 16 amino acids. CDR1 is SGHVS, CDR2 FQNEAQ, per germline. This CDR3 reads CASSLSGTRLNYGYTF. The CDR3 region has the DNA TGTGCCAGCAGCTTAAGTGGGACACGCCTAAACTATGGCTACACCTTC.

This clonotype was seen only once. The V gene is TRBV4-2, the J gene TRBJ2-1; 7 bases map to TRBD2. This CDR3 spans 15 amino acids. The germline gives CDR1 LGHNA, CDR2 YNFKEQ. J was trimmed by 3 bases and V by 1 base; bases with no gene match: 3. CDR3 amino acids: CASSQGEGVYNEQFF. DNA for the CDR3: TGTGCCAGCAGCCAAGGGGAGGGTGTCTACAATGAGCAGTTCTTC.

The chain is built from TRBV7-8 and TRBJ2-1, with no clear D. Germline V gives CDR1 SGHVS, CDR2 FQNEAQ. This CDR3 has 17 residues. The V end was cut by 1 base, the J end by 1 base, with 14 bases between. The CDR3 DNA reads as TGTGCCAGCAGCTTAGTGGGCCCGCTAATATCCTACAATGAGCAGTTCTTC. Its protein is CASSLVGPLISYNEQFF. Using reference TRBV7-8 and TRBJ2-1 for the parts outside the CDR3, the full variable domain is GAGVSQSPRYKVAKRGQDVALRCDPISGHVSLFWYQQALGQGPEFLTYFQNEAQLDKSGLPSDRFFAERPEGSVSTLKIQRTQQEDSAVYLCASSLVGPLISYNEQFFGPGTRLTVL.

The CDR3 bases are TGTGCCAGCAACCATATCCAAGAGACCCAGTACTTC. Encoded protein: CASNHIQETQYF. This rearrangement joins TRBV7-3 to TRBJ2-5; D is ambiguous. V was cut by 7 bases and J by 1 base, with 7 bases left in between. The CDR3 is 12 residues long. CDR1 and CDR2 from the germline V gene are SGHTA and FQGTGA.

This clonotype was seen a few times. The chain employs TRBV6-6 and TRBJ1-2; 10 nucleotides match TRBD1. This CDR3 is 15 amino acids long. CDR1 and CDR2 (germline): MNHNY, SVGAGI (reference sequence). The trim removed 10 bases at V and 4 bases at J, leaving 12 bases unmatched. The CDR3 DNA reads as TGTGCCATACCGGGACAGGGGAAGGTGTCCTATGGCTACACCTTC. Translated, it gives CAIPGQGKVSYGYTF.

The CDR3 DNA follows: TGCAGTGTAAGAGGCCCCCTGGGGGGCTACACCTTC. This sequence encodes CSVRGPLGGYTF. The V and J genes are TRBV20-1 and TRBJ1-2, with unresolved D. This CDR3 is 12 amino acids long. Trimming shortened V by 7 bases and J by 8 bases, and 17 bases separated the two germline ends. Germline assignment: CDR1 DFQATT and CDR2 SNEGSKA (reference sequence).

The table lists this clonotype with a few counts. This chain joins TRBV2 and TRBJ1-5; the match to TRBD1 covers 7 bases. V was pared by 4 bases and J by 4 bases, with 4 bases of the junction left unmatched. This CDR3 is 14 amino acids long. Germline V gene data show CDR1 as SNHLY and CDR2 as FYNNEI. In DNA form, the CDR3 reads TGTGCCAGCAGTGTTGAGACAGGGAATCAGCCCCAGCATTTT. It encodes CASSVETGNQPQHF. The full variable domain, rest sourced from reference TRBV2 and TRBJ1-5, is EPEVTQTPSHQVTQMGQEVILRCVPISNHLYFYWYRQILGQKVEFLVSFYNNEISEKSEIFDDQFSVERPDGSNFTLKIRSTKLEDSAMYFCASSVETGNQPQHFGDGTRLSIL.

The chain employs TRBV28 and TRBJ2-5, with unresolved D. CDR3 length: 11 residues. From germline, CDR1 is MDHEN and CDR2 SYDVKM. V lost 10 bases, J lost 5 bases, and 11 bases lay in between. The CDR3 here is CAILFGETQYF. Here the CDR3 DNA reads TGTGCCATCCTTTTCGGTGAGACCCAGTACTTC.

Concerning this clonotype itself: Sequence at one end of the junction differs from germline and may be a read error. The CDR3 loop reads CTSSRGRATEAFF. CDR3 coding DNA: TGTACCAGCAGTAGAGGGCGGGCCACTGAAGCTTTCTTT. The chain joins TRBV6-2 or TRBV6-3 to TRBJ1-1; the D is unclear. This CDR3 comprises 13 residues. CDR1 is MNHEY, CDR2 SVGEGT, per germline.

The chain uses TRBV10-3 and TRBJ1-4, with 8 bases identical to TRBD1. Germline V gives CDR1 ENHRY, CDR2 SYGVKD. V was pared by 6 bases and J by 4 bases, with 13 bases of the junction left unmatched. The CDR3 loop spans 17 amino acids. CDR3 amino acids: CAISGQGVDGVNEKLFF. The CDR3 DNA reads TGTGCCATCAGCGGACAGGGAGTAGATGGGGTTAATGAAAAACTGTTTTTT.